The TCR beta chain under discussion was sequenced for a study of blood T cell repertoires in COVID-19 (dated by TCRdb to the early 2020s). Some background on the complete study: Collaborator samples came from the United States, Italy and Spain and covered acute and convalescent phases of COVID-19. The material from the prospective study consisted of cDNA or gDNA derived from T cells, B-cell-depleted T cells, or PBMCs. Subjects who had been exposed to COVID-19, were actively infected with it, or had recovered from it provided the deeply sampled blood TCRbeta repertoires that made up the dataset. The repertoires were released in a freely available public database intended as a resource for research on the immune response to SARS-CoV-2. The samples were drawn from the first 160 participants of the ongoing ImmuneRACE study and from 1,254 subjects provided by 6 global collaborators. The sample metadata nearly always contained a de-identified subject ID, COVID-19 status, age in years and sex. Where available, HLA class I and class II types were obtained from metadata supplied by the sample provider rather than from assay-based typing. Results and caveats for the whole study, not just this receptor: The amount of clinical and demographic metadata varied by source and participant and was provided uncurated.

The CDR3 spans 14 residues, from the cysteine through the phenylalanine. Only the CDR3 part of the read is kept: 42 bases, read in frame from the first base. V loses 2 bases of germline sequence and J loses 4 bases, and the interval between the two ends is 12 bases. Looking up the germline V gene (reference sequence) yields CDR1 GTSNPN and CDR2 SVGIG. With respect to this clone: The antigen it binds to is not known. No much larger clone is present one base from it, and per-base qualities are unavailable.

The immunoSEQ Assay, a bias-controlled multiplex PCR, was used to amplify TCRbeta CDR3 regions from genomic DNA. In the paper's pipeline: The number of nucleated cells in each sample was estimated from the amplification of reference gene primers within the assay. To quantify the absolute abundance of each unique TCRbeta CDR3 rearrangement, sequence reads were collapsed and filtered. Productive Simpson clonality was computed per sample as the square root of Simpson's diversity index over productive rearrangements. TCRdb limited this immuneACCESS table to in-frame rearrangements with V and J called. A share of clones is missing; checked studies link under half to unresolved V genes, and the rest is unexplained. D and trimming were read from the DNA, whereas the V and J calls and clone size are those reported in that table. The sample table shows tens of thousands of clones, and 80% to 90% are seen once. Jointly, the top ten make up 2% of the sample.

Whole blood was collected in K2EDTA tubes by collaborating institutions according to the institutions' own protocols. For TCRbeta analysis, collaborator samples were shipped as frozen whole blood, as isolated PBMCs, or as DNA extracted from either sample type. Sequencing input: peripheral blood. The sequence was collected from a man aged 30 to 39 with acute or convalescent COVID-19. The rearranged segments are TRBV30 and TRBJ1-5, with no confidently assigned D gene. The DNA sequence follows: TGTGCCTGGAGTTATAGCGACACAAATCAGCCCCAGCATTTT. It encodes CAWSYSDTNQPQHF.